This entry lists 27 T cell receptor beta chains sequenced from one sample in a study of identical twins. Using its own MiXCR run on the 5' RACE reads, TCRdb lists one record per CDR3 protein. The sample includes hundreds of thousands of distinct CDR3 sequences, 9% to 15% seen only once; the top ten take about 1.5%. These records were also assigned to another study, of yellow fever vaccine responses in identical twins.

Sequencing input: PBMCs. The receptors here all came from a woman aged 18-29 years in good health.

The rearrangement uses TRBV10-3 and TRBJ2-1, with 8 bases that match TRBD2. Germline CDR1 ENHRY, CDR2 SYGVKD. The trim removed 2 bases at V and 8 bases at J, leaving 11 bases unmatched. CDR3 length: 16 residues. The CDR3 DNA follows: TGTGCCATCAGTGAGCCAACCGAGCGGGAGTATCATGAGCAGTTCTTC. Translating gives CAISEPTEREYHEQFF.

This clonotype was observed a handful of times. The J gene is TRBJ1-6, the V gene TRBV9, with a possible D match to TRBD1 (5 bases). Trimming removed 0 bases from V and 9 bases from J, with 19 bases in between. Germline-derived CDR1 and CDR2 are SGDLS and YYNGEE. The CDR3 is 17 amino acids. CDR3 sequence (DNA): TGTGCCAGCAGCGTAGGACCGGGGCCGTCTGGTTCTTCACCCCTCCACTTT. Translation gives CASSVGPGPSGSSPLHF.

This clonotype was seen a few times. The V call is TRBV7-6, the J call TRBJ2-1, with D perhaps given as TRBD1 or TRBD2 (5 bases each). Germline V lookup: CDR1 SGHVS, CDR2 FNYEAQ. This CDR3 contains 15 residues. The V end was cut by 1 base, the J end by 6 bases, with 13 bases between. DNA of the CDR3: TGTGCCAGCAGCTTAGAGCCCGGGACCCGCAATGAGCAGTTCTTC. Translation: CASSLEPGTRNEQFF.

This clonotype was seen ten or more times. The genes are TRBV12-3 or TRBV12-4 and TRBJ2-7; the D gene is possibly TRBD2 (5 bases). This CDR3 region has 16 residues. V was cut by 1 base and J by 4 bases, with 17 bases left in between. The DNA for the CDR3 is TGTGCCAGCAGTTTAGGTGTGAGAAGTAGCGCGTACGAGCAGTACTTC. Amino acid sequence: CASSLGVRSSAYEQYF.

This chain joins TRBV20-1 and TRBJ2-5; 7 bases fit TRBD1. The CDR3 has 13 amino acids. Germline V CDR1 and CDR2: DFQATT, SNEGSKA (reference sequence). V shed 6 bases, J shed 3 bases, and the junction held 7 bases outside the gene matches. The CDR3 reads CSARDGTEETQYF. The CDR3 DNA follows: TGCAGTGCCCGGGACGGGACAGAAGAGACCCAGTACTTC.

The rearrangement joins TRBV7-9 to TRBJ2-1; D not certain. The V gene's germline CDR1 is SEHNR and CDR2 FQNEAQ (reference sequence). Trimming shortened V by 1 base and J by 1 base, and 11 bases separated the two germline ends. CDR3 length equals 16 residues. This chain's CDR3 is CASSLDRVGSYNEQFF. The CDR3 region has the DNA TGTGCCAGCAGCTTAGATAGGGTAGGGTCCTACAATGAGCAGTTCTTC.

This clonotype was counted many times. The chain carries TRBV5-1 and TRBJ2-3; TRBD2 matches at 14 bases. The germline CDR1 and CDR2 sequences are SGHRS and YFSETQ. The V gene end was trimmed by 4 bases and the J gene end by 4 bases; junction bases not matched to a gene: 5. CDR3 size: 16 residues. CDR3 nucleotide sequence: TGCGCCAGCAGCCTAAGGACTAGCGGGGGGCCAGATACGCAGTATTTT. This translates into CASSLRTSGGPDTQYF. Full variable domain (missing parts from reference TRBV5-1 and TRBJ2-3): KAGVTQTPRYLIKTRGQQVTLSCSPISGHRSVSWYQQTPGQGLQFLFEYFSETQRNKGNFPGRFSGRQFSNSRSEMNVSTLELGDSALYLCASSLRTSGGPDTQYFGPGTRLTVL.

This clonotype was seen many times. The chain carries TRBV3-1 and TRBJ2-2, with D maybe TRBD2 (6 bases). Germline CDR1 and CDR2: LGHDT and YNNKEL (reference sequence). The germline V and J ends were trimmed by 1 base and 0 bases, with 9 bases remaining between them. The CDR3 has 16 amino acids. The CDR3 DNA is TGTGCCAGCAGCCAAGGCCTAGCGACGAACACCGGGGAGCTGTTTTTT. Amino acid sequence: CASSQGLATNTGELFF.

This clonotype was detected only a few times. J is TRBJ1-6 and V is TRBV15; TRBD1 might be the D (5 bases). The CDR3 spans 15 residues. V was cut by 1 base and J by 8 bases, with 12 bases left in between. Looked up from germline, CDR1 is LNHNV and CDR2 is YYDKDF (reference sequence). The CDR3 here is CATSRAQGDDSPLHF. The DNA of the CDR3 is TGTGCCACCAGCAGAGCACAAGGGGACGATTCACCCCTCCACTTT.

This clonotype was picked up a small number of times. The gene calls are TRBV10-1 and TRBJ2-1; 9 bases agree with TRBD2. Germline V CDR1 and CDR2: WNHNN, SYGVQD (reference sequence). This CDR3 region has 13 residues. With V trimmed by 6 bases and J by 10 bases, 7 bases remained unmatched. CDR3 amino acids: CASSSGRFREQFF. The CDR3 nucleotides read TGCGCCAGCAGCAGCGGGAGGTTTAGAGAGCAGTTCTTC.

This clonotype has ten or more counts. The chain recombines TRBV20-1 with TRBJ1-1, with D maybe TRBD1 (5 bases). The germline gives CDR1 DFQATT, CDR2 SNEGSKA (reference sequence). The ends were cut back, 5 bases at V and 0 bases at J, with 10 bases in the middle. The CDR3 is 13 amino acids. This CDR3 is CSALGTLNTEAFF. Written as DNA, the CDR3 is TGCAGTGCTTTGGGGACCTTGAACACTGAAGCTTTCTTT.

The chain employs TRBV20-1 and TRBJ2-3; tentatively, D is TRBD2 (7 bases). The CDR3 spans 13 residues. Germline lookup yields CDR1 DFQATT and CDR2 SNEGSKA (reference sequence). The V end lost 6 bases, the J end lost 8 bases, and 18 bases lay between the germline ends. The CDR3 nucleotides read TGCAGTGCCATCATCCAGAGGGGGGGTACGCAGTATTTT. Amino acid sequence: CSAIIQRGGTQYF.

This clonotype occurred many times. The chain joins TRBV5-1 to TRBJ2-7; D possibly corresponds to TRBD1 (5 bases). V was pared by 4 bases and J by 1 base, with 9 bases between. Germline values: CDR1 SGHRS, CDR2 YFSETQ. The CDR3 totals 13 residues. The CDR3 bases are TGCGCCAGCAGCAAGGGGCTGTCCTACGAGCAGTACTTC. This gives the protein CASSKGLSYEQYF.

J is TRBJ2-2 and V is TRBV12-5, with D tentatively TRBD2 (5 bases). Germline V gene lookup returns CDR1 LGHNT and CDR2 FRNRAP. V dropped 1 base and J dropped 0 bases, with 9 bases sitting between them. The length of the CDR3 is 16 residues. CDR3 DNA sequence: TGTGCTAGTGGTTTGGAGGGAGACGCGAACACCGGGGAGCTGTTTTTT. Its translation: CASGLEGDANTGELFF.

The chain carries TRBV7-8 and TRBJ2-1; D is undetermined. This CDR3 is 13 amino acids long. Germline V gene lookup returns CDR1 SGHVS and CDR2 FQNEAQ. Trimming pared 5 bases from V and 10 bases from J, leaving 15 bases between. The DNA for the CDR3 is TGTGCCAGCAGCCATCGGACCCCCGTCGAGCAGTTCTTC. It codes for CASSHRTPVEQFF.

This clonotype was seen only a few times. The chain employs TRBV5-6 and TRBJ2-1; D might be TRBD2 (6 bases). The CDR3 loop spans 16 amino acids. CDR1 is SGHDT and CDR2 is YYEEEE in the germline V gene. Trimming left V 3 bases short and J 3 bases short, with 16 bases between. CDR3 coding DNA: TGTGCCAGCAGCTCCCGGGGGACGGGAGACTACAATGAGCAGTTCTTC. Protein: CASSSRGTGDYNEQFF.

This clonotype was picked up one time. A much larger clone differs from this one at a single base, so this may be a read error. The chain joins TRBV29-1 to TRBJ1-2; maybe TRBD1 (6 bases). Germline CDR1 and CDR2: SQVTM and ANQGSEA. This CDR3 comprises 12 residues. The CDR3 here is CGVERQQGGYTF. CDR3 sequence (DNA): TGCGGCGTTGAACGACAACAGGGTGGCTACACCTTC.

A note on this clonotype: The junction departs from the called germline gene at one end, perhaps through a read error. This chain joins TRBV7-6 and TRBJ2-3; 11 nucleotides agree with TRBD2. Germline V gene data show CDR1 as SGHVS and CDR2 as FNYEAQ. This CDR3 is 14 amino acids long. In DNA form, the CDR3 reads TGTGCCAGCAGCGTAGCGGGAGGGGGAGATACGCAGTATTTT. Its translation is CASSVAGGGDTQYF.

The V and J genes are TRBV7-7 and TRBJ1-2; tentatively, D is TRBD1 (5 bases). Trimming cost V 2 bases and J 4 bases, with 8 bases left between them. Germline CDR1 is SSHAT and CDR2 is FNYEAQ (reference sequence). This CDR3 spans 13 amino acids. The DNA for the CDR3 is TGTGCCAGCAGCTTATGGGGACTCTATGGCTACACCTTC. The encoded protein is CASSLWGLYGYTF.

This clonotype was recorded at least ten times. CDR3 nucleotide sequence: TGTGCCAGCAGTTTGCAGGGGGGAAACTATGGCTACACCTTC. Its translation: CASSLQGGNYGYTF. J is TRBJ1-2 and V is TRBV12-3 or TRBV12-4, with 7 nucleotides matching TRBD1. With V trimmed by 3 bases and J by 2 bases, 3 bases remained unmatched. CDR3 size: 14 residues.

In its sample, this clonotype was seen a few times. The V and J genes are TRBV20-1 and TRBJ1-5, with TRBD1 as a possible D gene (5 bases). This CDR3 contains 15 residues. Germline V CDR1 and CDR2: DFQATT, SNEGSKA (reference sequence). V dropped 0 bases and J dropped 0 bases, with 9 bases sitting between them. The CDR3 coding sequence is TGCAGTGCTAGAGATCGGCAGGGTAGCAATCAGCCCCAGCATTTT. It translates to CSARDRQGSNQPQHF.

This clonotype was detected only a few times. The J gene is TRBJ2-5, the V gene TRBV9; D remains unclear. Trimming pared 0 bases from V and 2 bases from J, leaving 11 bases between. Germline V gene sequence: CDR1 SGDLS, CDR2 YYNGEE. The CDR3 totals 15 residues. CDR3 coding DNA: TGTGCCAGCAGCGTAGCCGCAGGACGACAAGAGACCCAGTACTTC. Its translation: CASSVAAGRQETQYF.

This clonotype was seen a handful of times. This chain links TRBV5-6 with TRBJ2-1; 9 bases fit TRBD2. There are 14 residues in the CDR3. V lost 0 bases to trimming and J lost 9 bases; unmatched junction nucleotides: 4. Per germline, CDR1 SGHDT and CDR2 YYEEEE. The CDR3 protein is CASSLGSGSGEQFF. In DNA form, the CDR3 reads TGTGCCAGCAGCTTGGGTAGCGGGAGTGGTGAGCAGTTCTTC. Full variable domain (missing parts from reference TRBV5-6 and TRBJ2-1): DAGVTQSPTHLIKTRGQQVTLRCSPKSGHDTVSWYQQALGQGPQFIFQYYEEEERQRGNFPDRFSGHQFPNYSSELNVNALLLGDSALYLCASSLGSGSGEQFFGPGTRLTVL.

The chain joins TRBV19 to TRBJ2-3; 11 positions match TRBD2. Germline values: CDR1 LNHDA, CDR2 SQIVND (reference sequence). After removal of 6 bases from V and 0 bases from J, the junction contained 5 bases not matched to a gene. CDR3 length equals 16 residues. The CDR3 DNA is TGTGCCAGTAGCACCCTAGCGGGGGGAAGCACAGATACGCAGTATTTT. Translating it yields CASSTLAGGSTDTQYF. Combining the CDR3 with reference TRBV19 and TRBJ2-3 gives the whole variable domain DGGITQSPKYLFRKEGQNVTLSCEQNLNHDAMYWYRQDPGQGLRLIYYSQIVNDFQKGDIAEGYSVSREKKESFPLTVTSAQKNPTAFYLCASSTLAGGSTDTQYFGPGTRLTVL.

V is TRBV7-9 and J is TRBJ2-5; possible D gene TRBD1, 6 bases. In germline, CDR1 is SEHNR, CDR2 FQNEAQ (reference sequence). This CDR3 spans 14 amino acids. The ends were cut back, 5 bases at V and 4 bases at J, with 14 bases in the middle. CDR3 in DNA: TGTGCCAGCAGCCCTGAGGACAGTAGAGAGACCCAGTACTTC. It is translated as CASSPEDSRETQYF.

This clonotype was detected ten times or more. The chain combines TRBV4-1 with TRBJ1-1; D unclear. Germline-derived CDR1 and CDR2 are MGHRA and YSYEKL. The ends were cut back, 1 base at V and 4 bases at J, with 13 bases in the middle. This CDR3 contains 15 residues. This CDR3 is CASSQGSGRSTEAFF. The CDR3 nucleotides are TGCGCCAGCAGCCAAGGCTCCGGGCGGTCCACTGAAGCTTTCTTT.

This clonotype was observed many times. This rearrangement joins TRBV12-3 or TRBV12-4 to TRBJ2-7, with 8 bases identical to TRBD1. This CDR3 region has 12 residues. Losses at the gene ends were 6 bases for V and 7 bases for J; bases not matched to a gene: 5. The CDR3 here is CASSLRGLEQYF. As DNA, the CDR3 is TGTGCCAGCAGCCTCAGGGGGCTTGAGCAGTACTTC.